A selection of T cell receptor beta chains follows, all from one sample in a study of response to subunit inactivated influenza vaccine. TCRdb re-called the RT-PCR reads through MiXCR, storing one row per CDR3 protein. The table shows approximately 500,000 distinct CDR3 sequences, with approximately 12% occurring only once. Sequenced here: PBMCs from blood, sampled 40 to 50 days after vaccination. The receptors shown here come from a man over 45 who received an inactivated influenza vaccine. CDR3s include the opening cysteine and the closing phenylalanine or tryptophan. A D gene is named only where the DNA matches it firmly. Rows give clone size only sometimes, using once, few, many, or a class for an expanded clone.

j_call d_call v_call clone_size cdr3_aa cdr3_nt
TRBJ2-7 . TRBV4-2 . CASSQDSTTALYEQYF TGTGCCAGCAGCCAAGATTCGACGACCGCGCTTTACGAGCAGTACTTC
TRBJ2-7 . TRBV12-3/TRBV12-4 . CASSLGDTGYF TGTGCCAGCAGTTTAGGGGACACGGGGTACTTC
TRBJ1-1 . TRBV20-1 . CSARSPGQAEAFF TGCAGTGCAAGATCCCCGGGACAAGCAGAAGCTTTCTTT
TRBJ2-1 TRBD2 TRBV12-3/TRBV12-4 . CASSKAGGTTNEQFF TGTGCCAGCAGCAAAGCGGGGGGAACGACCAATGAGCAGTTCTTC
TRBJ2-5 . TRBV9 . CASSVGIDWKQETQYF TGTGCCAGCAGCGTAGGAATCGACTGGAAGCAAGAGACCCAGTACTTC
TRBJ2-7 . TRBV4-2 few CASSQTGTGSGVTYEQYF TGTGCCAGCAGCCAAACCGGGACTGGATCAGGAGTCACCTACGAGCAGTACTTC
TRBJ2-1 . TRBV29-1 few CSVASHNEQFF TGCAGCGTTGCCAGCCACAATGAGCAGTTCTTC
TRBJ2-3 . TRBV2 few CASSEGPRTGTDTQYF TGTGCCAGCAGTGAAGGTCCCCGCACTGGCACAGATACGCAGTATTTT
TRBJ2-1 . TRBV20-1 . CSARLDGVENEQFF TGCAGTGCTCGACTAGATGGGGTAGAAAATGAGCAGTTCTTC
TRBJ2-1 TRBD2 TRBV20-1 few CSARDPGALAGGYNEQFF TGCAGTGCTAGAGATCCAGGGGCCCTAGCGGGAGGATACAATGAGCAGTTCTTC
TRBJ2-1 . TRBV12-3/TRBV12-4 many CASSLVYEQFF TGTGCCAGCAGTTTAGTTTATGAGCAGTTCTTC
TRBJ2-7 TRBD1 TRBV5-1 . CASRRTGDGSYEQYF TGCGCCAGCAGAAGGACAGGGGACGGTTCTTACGAGCAGTACTTC
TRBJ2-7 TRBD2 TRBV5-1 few CASSWGTSTYEQYF TGCGCCAGCAGCTGGGGGACTAGCACTTACGAGCAGTACTTC
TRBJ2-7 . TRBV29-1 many CSVGGGTYEQYF TGCAGCGTTGGAGGGGGGACCTACGAGCAGTACTTC
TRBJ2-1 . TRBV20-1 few CSARPGPAESSYNEQFF TGCAGTGCTAGGCCCGGGCCAGCGGAGAGCTCCTACAATGAGCAGTTCTTC
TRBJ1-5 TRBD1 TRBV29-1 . CSVTTSQGNQPQHF TGCAGCGTGACCACATCACAGGGGAATCAGCCCCAGCATTTT
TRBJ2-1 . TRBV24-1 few CATSDWGGEQFF TGTGCCACCAGTGATTGGGGCGGTGAGCAGTTCTTC
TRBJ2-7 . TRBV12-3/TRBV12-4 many CASSTGRVGEQYF TGTGCCAGCAGTACCGGGCGCGTGGGCGAGCAGTACTTC
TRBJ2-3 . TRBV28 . CASSPPTLSTDTQYF TGTGCCAGCAGCCCCCCGACCCTCAGCACAGATACGCAGTATTTT
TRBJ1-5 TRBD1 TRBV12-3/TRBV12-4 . CASSLVNRLSGGQPQHF TGTGCCAGCAGTTTAGTCAATAGGCTCTCAGGGGGGCAGCCCCAGCATTTT
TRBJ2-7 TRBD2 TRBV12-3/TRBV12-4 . CASSLAYGGGGARYEQYF TGTGCCAGCAGTTTAGCGTATGGGGGCGGGGGGGCCCGCTACGAGCAGTACTTC
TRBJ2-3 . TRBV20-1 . CSARSGEGAHPDTQYF TGCAGTGCCAGGTCCGGGGAGGGGGCACATCCAGATACGCAGTATTTT
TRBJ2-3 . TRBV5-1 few CASSLVARHTDTQYF TGCGCCAGCAGCTTGGTTGCGCGGCACACAGATACGCAGTATTTT
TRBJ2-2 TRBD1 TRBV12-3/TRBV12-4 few CASSLQGAGGELFF TGTGCCAGCAGTTTGCAGGGGGCAGGCGGGGAGCTGTTTTTT
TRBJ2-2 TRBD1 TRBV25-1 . CASSARTGANTGELFF TGTGCCAGCAGTGCGCGGACAGGGGCGAACACCGGGGAGCTGTTTTTT
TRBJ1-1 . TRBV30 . CAWIRGFSEAFF TGTGCCTGGATACGGGGATTCTCTGAAGCTTTCTTT
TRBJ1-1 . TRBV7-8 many CASSPQGRGPSGTEAFF TGTGCCAGCAGCCCCCAGGGGCGGGGTCCTTCGGGAACTGAAGCTTTCTTT
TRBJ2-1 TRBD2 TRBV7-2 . CASSLAGGGVYNEQFF TGTGCCAGCAGCTTAGCGGGCGGGGGTGTCTACAATGAGCAGTTCTTC
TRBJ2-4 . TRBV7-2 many CASSIYRAANIQYF TGTGCCAGCAGCATTTACAGGGCGGCAAACATTCAGTACTTC